Given below is one TCR beta chain in context. This specimen belongs to a study of cytomegalovirus exposure and HLA in healthy donors. Generated by immunoSEQ multiplex PCR, the TCRdb table keeps only in-frame clones and is missing some. The sample yields approximately 88,000 clones, about 96% seen once. With 0 bases removed from V and 3 bases from J, the gap between germline ends came to 9 bases. The CDR3 consists of 15 residues. CDR1 and CDR2 (germline): KGHSH, LQKENI. The rearrangement uses TRBV18 and TRBJ1-5; TRBD1 is a possible D gene (6 bases). Material: PBMCs. This clonotype was obtained from a woman under 30 in good health and CMV-seronegative. The CDR3 is CASSPPGQDNQPQHF. In nucleotides, the CDR3 is TGTGCCAGCTCACCACCGGGACAAGACAATCAGCCCCAGCATTTT.